The present entry profiles one TCR beta chain with its context. Antigen unknown. Germline V CDR1 and CDR2: MNHNS, SASEGT. Losses at the gene ends were 5 bases for V and 4 bases for J; bases not matched to a gene: 9. This CDR3 has 15 residues. This entry comes from a study of beta chain features in type 1 diabetes. Study conclusions and caveats: Within the patient group, naive, central memory and Treg TCRB repertoires appeared more similar to each other than within healthy donors.

As every portion of the isolated RNA was reverse transcribed, the sequencing read expressed TCRB transcripts. The repertoire was sequenced with immunoSEQ multiplex PCR; TCRdb's copy has only in-frame clones and lacks some. The data hold almost 350,000 clones, with approximately 8% observed a single time. The TCR was taken from a woman younger than 30 in good health. The chain has TRBV6-1 and TRBJ2-7, with 9 bases that match TRBD1. Sequences were obtained from central memory CD4+ T cells from blood. In nucleotides, the CDR3 is TGTGCCAGCAGTTCCATACGGGACAGGGCTTACGAGCAGTACTTC. Its translation is CASSSIRDRAYEQYF.